A selection of T cell receptor beta chains follows, all from one sample in a study of control samples from healthy donors and cancer patients. Assay: immunoSEQ multiplex PCR; the TCRdb copy retains only in-frame clones and omits some. Of about 150,000 clones in the sample, more than 85% were seen once. Sequenced: blood. All receptors derive from a middle-aged man in good health. CDR3s include the opening cysteine and the closing phenylalanine or tryptophan. The order of the fields is J gene, clone size, D gene, V gene, CDR3 DNA, CDR3 protein. The D gene is left open where the match is weak. Clone size is given for some rows only: seen once, a few or many times, or a class if the clone is expanded.

TRBJ1-2 | . | . | TRBV30 | TGTGCCTGGAGTGTAATTCAAGTGGGTGGCTACACCTTC | CAWSVIQVGGYTF
TRBJ2-3 | . | TRBD2 | TRBV4-1 | TGCGCCAGCAGCCGTTCACCGGGACTAGATACAGATACGCAGTATTTT | CASSRSPGLDTDTQYF
TRBJ1-5 | . | . | TRBV27 | TGTGCCAGCAGACCCTCGGGACCTCGAGAGCCCCAGCATTTT | CASRPSGPREPQHF
TRBJ2-1 | . | TRBD2 | TRBV5-1 | TGCGCCAGCTCCCGACTAGCGGGTACGTACAATGAGCAGTTCTTC | CASSRLAGTYNEQFF
TRBJ2-3 | . | . | TRBV6-5 | TGTGCCAGCAGTTACAGGGGGAGCACAGATACGCAGTATTTT | CASSYRGSTDTQYF
TRBJ2-6 | . | . | TRBV7-2 | TGTGCCAGCAGCTTTTCAGCGACCCCTGGGGCCAACGTCCTGACTTTC | CASSFSATPGANVLTF
TRBJ2-4 | . | TRBD1 | TRBV19 | TGTGCCAGGGGACAGGGGCGTCGGATCGGCAAAAACATTCAGTACTTC | CARGQGRRIGKNIQYF
TRBJ1-4 | . | TRBD1 | TRBV10-3 | TGTGCCACCCAACCGGGACAGGGGAATGAAAAACTGTTTTTT | CATQPGQGNEKLFF
TRBJ2-1 | . | . | TRBV19 | TGTGCCAGTAGTATGGCCTTGCTCTCCTACAATGAGCAGTTCTTC | CASSMALLSYNEQFF
TRBJ2-7 | . | . | TRBV27 | TGTGCCAGCAGTTCGCCCCGGGTAGGCCGTGCCTACGAGCAGTACTTC | CASSSPRVGRAYEQYF
TRBJ2-3 | . | TRBD1 | TRBV7-9 | TGTGCCAGCAGCTACCGACAGGGGGATCAGATACTTACAGATACGCAGTATTTT | CASSYRQGDQILTDTQYF
TRBJ2-2 | . | TRBD1 | TRBV7-8 | TGTGCCAGCAGGATCGGACAGGGGGGAACCGGGGAGCTGTTTTTT | CASRIGQGGTGELFF
TRBJ2-2 | . | . | TRBV28 | TGTGCCAGCAGCATAGCGGCGAACACCGGGGAGCTGTTTTTT | CASSIAANTGELFF
TRBJ2-3 | . | . | TRBV19 | TGTGCCAGTAGTATGACATTCAGTGCGGTGGGCACAGATACGCAGTATTTT | CASSMTFSAVGTDTQYF
TRBJ2-3 | . | TRBD2 | TRBV2 | TGTGCCAGCAGTGGAAAGGGTAGCGGGAGCGGAAATACGCAGTATTTT | CASSGKGSGSGNTQYF
TRBJ1-2 | . | . | TRBV24-1 | TGTGCCACCAGTGACACCCGGGACGGGCAATACACCTTC | CATSDTRDGQYTF
TRBJ1-2 | . | TRBD1 | TRBV28 | TGTGCCAGCAGTGGGGGACAGGGGGTTTATGGCTACACCTTC | CASSGGQGVYGYTF
TRBJ2-2 | . | TRBD2 | TRBV18 | TGTGCCAGCTCACCTCCAAGCGGGAGGGCCGTCGGGGAGCTGTTTTTT | CASSPPSGRAVGELFF
TRBJ2-3 | . | TRBD2 | TRBV11-3 | TGTGCCAGCAGCCCCCGTAGCGGGAGTACAGATACGCAGTATTTT | CASSPRSGSTDTQYF
TRBJ2-5 | . | . | TRBV24-1 | TGTGCCACCAGTGATTTTTTGGCAGGTACTGAGACCCAGTACTTC | CATSDFLAGTETQYF
TRBJ2-3 | . | TRBD2 | TRBV6-1 | TGTGCCAGCAGCGAAGCGGGGCAGAGCACAGATACGCAGTATTTT | CASSEAGQSTDTQYF
TRBJ2-1 | . | TRBD2 | TRBV29-1 | TGCAGCGGGGGGACTAGCGGGAGTAGAGCCTACAATGAGCAGTTCTTC | CSGGTSGSRAYNEQFF
TRBJ2-5 | . | TRBD1 | TRBV12-3/TRBV12-4 | TGTGCCAGCAGCCTCGGACAGGCCGGGGCCCAGTACTTC | CASSLGQAGAQYF
TRBJ2-1 | . | . | TRBV4-1 | TGCGCCAGCAGCCAAGTACCTGGGAGAAATGAGCAGTTCTTC | CASSQVPGRNEQFF
TRBJ2-7 | . | . | TRBV7-9 | TGTGCCAGCAGCTTAGATACGGCTCACGAGCAGTACTTC | CASSLDTAHEQYF
TRBJ1-5 | . | . | TRBV15 | TGTGCCACCAGCAGAGATAATCAGCCCCAGCATTTT | CATSRDNQPQHF
TRBJ1-1 | . | . | TRBV6-5 | TGTGCCAGCAGTTACAACCCCAGACAGAACACTGAAGCTTTCTTT | CASSYNPRQNTEAFF
TRBJ2-7 | . | TRBD2 | TRBV3-1/TRBV3-2 | TGTGCCAGCAGCCAACCCCTGGGGGGCGGGAGGGCTTACGAGCAGTACTTC | CASSQPLGGGRAYEQYF
TRBJ1-5 | . | TRBD1 | TRBV19 | TGTGCCAGTAGTATAAGTAGGGGGCCTTATAGCAATCAGCCCCAGCATTTT | CASSISRGPYSNQPQHF
TRBJ2-7 | . | . | TRBV18 | TGTGCCAGCTCACCGGGACACTCCTCCTACGAGCAGTACTTC | CASSPGHSSYEQYF
TRBJ1-5 | . | . | TRBV19 | TGTGCCAGTAGGCCCCGGGGGCAGACGAATCAGCCCCAGCATTTT | CASRPRGQTNQPQHF
TRBJ2-5 | . | TRBD2 | TRBV3-1/TRBV3-2 | TGTGCCAGCAGCCAAGTTGCGGGAGGGCTGACGACCCAGTACTTC | CASSQVAGGLTTQYF
TRBJ2-5 | . | TRBD2 | TRBV19 | TGTGCCAGTAGTCCGTACGGGGGGGAGACCCAGTACTTC | CASSPYGGETQYF
TRBJ1-5 | . | . | TRBV19 | TGTGCCAGTAGTATAACAGGGTCGGGGATATATATGGGCAATCAGCCCCAGCATTTT | CASSITGSGIYMGNQPQHF
TRBJ1-2 | . | . | TRBV3-1/TRBV3-2 | TGTGCCAGCAGCCAAACGCCCTCCCGGGACTATGGCTACACCTTC | CASSQTPSRDYGYTF
TRBJ2-7 | . | TRBD2 | TRBV7-2 | TGTGCCAGCAGCTTGACTAGCGGGAGGCCTCTGTACGAGCAGTACTTC | CASSLTSGRPLYEQYF
TRBJ1-2 | . | . | TRBV11-2 | TGTGCCAGCAGCTTAGATGGGCGGGGGACCGGCTACACCTTC | CASSLDGRGTGYTF
TRBJ2-1 | . | TRBD2 | TRBV29-1 | TGCAGCGTTGAAGACCCTGGGACTAGCGGGAGGGCCAAGCGCAATGAGCAGTTCTTC | CSVEDPGTSGRAKRNEQFF
TRBJ2-3 | . | TRBD1 | TRBV25-1 | TGTGCCAGCCTAGAGGACAGGGCGAGCACAGATACGCAGTATTTT | CASLEDRASTDTQYF
TRBJ2-7 | . | . | TRBV29-1 | TGCAGCGTTGAGGGGACCCAAGTCTACGAGCAGTACTTC | CSVEGTQVYEQYF
TRBJ1-1 | once | TRBD1 | TRBV29-1 | TGCAGCGTTGATTCAGGGGGTTTGACTGAAGCTTTCTTT | CSVDSGGLTEAFF
TRBJ1-2 | once | TRBD1 | TRBV19 | TGTGCCAGTAGTATTGGACAGGGAAGGGGTGGCTACACCTTC | CASSIGQGRGGYTF
TRBJ2-1 | few | . | TRBV7-9 | TGTGCCAGCAGCCCTCCTAGCGCCGAGCAGTTCTTC | CASSPPSAEQFF
TRBJ2-1 | . | . | TRBV24-1 | TGTGCCACCAGTGATTTTAGGGTCAATGAGCAGTTCTTC | CATSDFRVNEQFF
TRBJ2-5 | . | . | TRBV4-1 | TGCGCCAGCAAATCACTAGGGGGAGAGACCCAGTACTTC | CASKSLGGETQYF
TRBJ1-3 | . | . | TRBV10-3 | TGTGCCATCAGCGGGAGAGACACCATATATTTT | CAISGRDTIYF
TRBJ1-1 | . | . | TRBV6-4 | TGTGCCAGCAGTGACTCAGCAGGGAGGAACACTGAAGCTTTCTTT | CASSDSAGRNTEAFF
TRBJ2-5 | . | . | TRBV7-2 | TGTGCCAGCAGCTTACAGCGCGGAGTAGGAGAGACCCAGTACTTC | CASSLQRGVGETQYF
TRBJ2-7 | . | . | TRBV19 | TGTGCCAGTAGTATAGTTCCCAGTTACGAGCAATACTTC | CASSIVPSYEQYF
TRBJ2-5 | . | . | TRBV6-1 | TGTGCCAGCAGTGAGAGGGATCGAGAGACCCAGTACTTC | CASSERDRETQYF
TRBJ2-4 | . | . | TRBV5-6 | TGTGCCAGCAGCAGAGGGGTAGCCAAAAACATTCAGTACTTC | CASSRGVAKNIQYF
TRBJ1-1 | once | . | TRBV11-3 | TGTGCCAGCAGCTTAAGGATGAACACTGAAGCTTTCTTT | CASSLRMNTEAFF
TRBJ2-7 | . | . | TRBV19 | TGTGCCAGTAAGGATTCGGGAGCAGGCACTTCCTACGAGCAGTACTTC | CASKDSGAGTSYEQYF
TRBJ2-3 | . | TRBD2 | TRBV11-2 | TGTGCCAGCAGCTTAGCACTAGCGGGATGGGATACGCAGTATTTT | CASSLALAGWDTQYF
TRBJ1-4 | once | . | TRBV7-9 | TGTGCCAGCTCCGGGGGCATAAATGAAAAACTGTTTTTT | CASSGGINEKLFF
TRBJ1-2 | . | . | TRBV4-1 | TGCGCCAGCAGCCAAGAATGGGACATAACAAGGTATGGCTACACCTTC | CASSQEWDITRYGYTF